These 31 T cell receptor beta chains were sequenced from one sample in a study of blood T cell repertoires in COVID-19. Only in-frame clones appear in the TCRdb table, and some are missing; sequencing was by immunoSEQ multiplex PCR. Among 250,000 to 400,000 clones, around 86% were seen once, and the ten largest hold 1%. Sequenced input: peripheral blood. The source of these receptors is a man aged 45 to 65 with active or convalescent COVID-19.

In its sample, this clone was seen a few times. The chain recombines TRBV27 with TRBJ1-6; possible D gene TRBD1, 5 bases. CDR3 length equals 17 residues. CDR1 and CDR2 (germline): MNHEY, SMNVEV (reference sequence). V was clipped by 3 bases and J by 0 bases, with 12 bases between them. The CDR3, as DNA: TGTGCCAGCAGTTTCACTTGGGGGGGCTCCTATAATTCACCCCTCCACTTT. It is translated as CASSFTWGGSYNSPLHF.

The J gene is TRBJ1-2, the V gene TRBV9; D may be TRBD1 (5 bases). Germline assignment: CDR1 SGDLS and CDR2 YYNGEE. This CDR3 has 15 residues. The V end was cut by 3 bases, the J end by 4 bases, with 16 bases between. In nucleotides, the CDR3 is TGTGCCAGCAGCGCCGGGACCCCGGGAGGCTATGGCTACACCTTC. This sequence encodes CASSAGTPGGYGYTF.

The chain has TRBV4-2 and TRBJ1-2; 7 bases line up with TRBD1. CDR1 is LGHNA, CDR2 YNFKEQ, per germline. Trimming took 3 bases from V and 2 from J; bases not matched to a gene: 0. The CDR3 spans 13 residues. This chain's CDR3 is CASSQTGNYGYTF. The DNA of the CDR3 is TGTGCCAGCAGCCAGACAGGGAACTATGGCTACACCTTC.

This chain links TRBV27 with TRBJ1-2, with a tentative D call TRBD1 (6 bases). Germline lookup yields CDR1 MNHEY and CDR2 SMNVEV (reference sequence). The CDR3 is 14 amino acids. Deletions cut 6 bases from V and 4 bases from J, with 15 bases between. The CDR3 bases are TGTGCCAGCAGCGGACAGCCAGGACCCTATGGCTACACCTTC. Residues: CASSGQPGPYGYTF.

V gene TRBV7-3 combines with J gene TRBJ2-1; TRBD2 matches at 8 bases. CDR1 is SGHTA and CDR2 is FQGTGA in the germline V gene. Trimming took 1 base from V and 5 from J; bases not matched to a gene: 4. The CDR3 contains 15 residues. This CDR3 is CASSLRSGGDNEQFF. CDR3 in DNA: TGTGCCAGCAGCTTAAGGAGCGGGGGAGACAATGAGCAGTTCTTC.

The chain carries TRBV21-1 and TRBJ1-4; the DNA was not compared with TRBD1, the D call given in the table. TRBV21-1 is flagged as a pseudogene. The CDR3 spans 18 residues. CDR3 loop: CASSNGGCGQGPNEKLFF. CDR3 bases: TGTGCCAGCAGCAATGGGGGATGTGGACAGGGGCCTAATGAAAAACTGTTTTTT.

This chain joins TRBV7-9 and TRBJ2-7; 8 bases agree with TRBD1. Germline CDR1 reads SEHNR; CDR2 reads FQNEAQ (reference sequence). The CDR3 is 15 residues long. J gave up 0 bases and V 1 base, and 2 bases lay outside the gene matches. The CDR3 loop is CASSLGDRSSYEQYF. CDR3 DNA: TGTGCCAGCAGCTTAGGGGACAGGAGCTCCTACGAGCAGTACTTC. Using reference TRBV7-9 and TRBJ2-7 for the parts outside the CDR3, the full variable domain is DTGVSQNPRHKITKRGQNVTFRCDPISEHNRLYWYRQTLGQGPEFLTYFQNEAQLEKSRLLSDRFSAERPKGSFSTLEIQRTEQGDSAMYLCASSLGDRSSYEQYFGPGTRLTVT.

This sequence joins TRBV7-2 and TRBJ1-6, with a tentative D call TRBD1 (5 bases). Trimming removed 5 bases from V and 10 bases from J, with 18 bases in between. This CDR3 region has 15 residues. Germline loops: CDR1 SGHTA, CDR2 FQGNSA. CDR3 loop: CASSPRDARTSPLHF. The CDR3 DNA reads TGTGCCAGCAGCCCGCGGGACGCTAGGACCTCACCCCTCCACTTT.

The rearrangement joins TRBV7-9 to TRBJ1-1, with TRBD1 identical over 8 bases. Germline V gives CDR1 SEHNR, CDR2 FQNEAQ (reference sequence). The CDR3 is made up of 15 amino acids. Trimming at V came to 5 bases and at J to 1 base, leaving 6 bases not matched to a gene. The CDR3 sequence: CASSTSDRANTEAFF. The DNA for the CDR3 is TGTGCCAGCAGCACATCGGACAGGGCGAACACTGAAGCTTTCTTT.

DNA for the CDR3: TGTGCCAGCAGCCACCTTACAGGGATTTACAATGAGCAGTTCTTC. It translates to CASSHLTGIYNEQFF. The chain joins TRBV7-9 to TRBJ2-1; weak D call: TRBD1 (6 bases). This CDR3 is built from 15 residues. Trimming took 5 bases from V and 4 from J, leaving 15 bases between them. Per the germline V gene, CDR1 is SEHNR and CDR2 is FQNEAQ (reference sequence).

V and J are TRBV2 and TRBJ2-1, with a tentative D call TRBD2 (6 bases). Germline CDR1 is SNHLY and CDR2 is FYNNEI. The CDR3 has 14 amino acids. Trimming removed 10 bases from V and 6 bases from J, with 19 bases in between. In DNA, the CDR3 is TGTGCCAACCAGAATAGGGACTCCACCAATGAGCAGTTCTTC. Protein product: CANQNRDSTNEQFF.

The V and J genes are TRBV11-1 and TRBJ2-5, with TRBD1 matching 10 bases. The CDR3 contains 16 residues. Trimming removed 7 bases from V and 5 bases from J; junction bases left unmatched: 13. Per the germline V gene, CDR1 is SGHAT and CDR2 is FQDESV (reference sequence). CDR3 region: CASTFRQGAFPETQYF. The CDR3 region has the DNA TGTGCCAGCACATTCAGACAGGGGGCTTTTCCGGAGACCCAGTACTTC.

V is TRBV4-1 and J is TRBJ2-1; 9 nucleotides agree with TRBD2. The CDR3 runs to 13 residues. Trimming cost V 4 bases and J 10 bases; bases outside gene matches: 5. Per the germline V gene, CDR1 is MGHRA and CDR2 is YSYEKL. In nucleotides, the CDR3 is TGCGCCAGCAGCCCCCGGCTAGCGGGGGAGCAGTTCTTC. Protein sequence: CASSPRLAGEQFF.

Worth noting for this clone: A much larger clonotype is one base distant, so this may be a read error. The chain joins TRBV2 to TRBJ2-1, with no clear D. V was cut by 4 bases and J by 1 base, with 2 bases left in between. Germline values: CDR1 SNHLY, CDR2 FYNNEI. This CDR3 has 12 amino acids. The CDR3 DNA follows: TGTGCCAGCAGTGCTTCCTACAATGAGCAGTTCTTC. Translating gives CASSASYNEQFF.

The rearrangement links TRBV28 to TRBJ2-7; TRBD1 matches 7 bases. V shed 6 bases and J 2 bases; nucleotides not matched to a gene: 7. CDR1 MDHEN and CDR2 SYDVKM come from the germline V gene. The CDR3 is 14 residues long. The CDR3 sequence is CASRPQGTTYEQYF. In nucleotides, the CDR3 is TGTGCCAGCAGGCCACAGGGGACCACCTACGAGCAGTACTTC.

V usage is TRBV28 and J usage is TRBJ1-1; the match to TRBD1 covers 11 bases. Germline values: CDR1 MDHEN, CDR2 SYDVKM. J gave up 1 base and V 8 bases, and 15 bases lay outside the gene matches. The CDR3 has 18 residues. The CDR3 loop reads CASPPPDRGQWGNTEAFF. The DNA for the CDR3 is TGTGCCAGCCCCCCCCCGGACAGGGGGCAGTGGGGGAACACTGAAGCTTTCTTT.

The V call is TRBV3-1 (or the pseudogene TRBV3-2), the J call TRBJ2-1; 7 bases align to TRBD1. This CDR3 has 16 amino acids. V lost 0 bases and J lost 1; bases outside the gene matches: 3. Germline V gives CDR1 LGHDT, CDR2 YNNKEL (reference sequence). CDR3 loop: CASSQDPGGSYNEQFF. As DNA, the CDR3 is TGTGCCAGCAGCCAAGATCCAGGGGGTTCCTACAATGAGCAGTTCTTC.

The chain links TRBV6-1 to TRBJ1-4; 7 bases fit TRBD1. The CDR3 totals 14 residues. Per the germline V gene, CDR1 is MNHNS and CDR2 is SASEGT. Trimming removed 1 base from V and 8 bases from J; junction bases left unmatched: 4. The CDR3 loop is CASSEDRGGEKLFF. Written as DNA, the CDR3 is TGTGCCAGCAGTGAAGACAGGGGTGGGGAAAAACTGTTTTTT.

V and J are TRBV11-1 and TRBJ1-4; 7 nucleotides line up with TRBD1. This CDR3 spans 15 amino acids. The germline gives CDR1 SGHAT, CDR2 FQDESV (reference sequence). V trimming: 5 bases; J trimming: 0 bases; junction bases outside the gene matches: 3. CDR3 in DNA: TGTGCCAGCAGCAATACAGGGGCAACTAATGAAAAACTGTTTTTT. This translates into CASSNTGATNEKLFF.

This chain joins TRBV6-2 or TRBV6-3 and TRBJ2-1; D might be TRBD1 (6 bases). The germline CDR1 and CDR2 sequences are MNHEY and SVGEGT. The CDR3 spans 16 residues. V shed 6 bases and J shed 6 bases, with 21 bases lying between them. DNA of the CDR3: TGTGCCAGCAGCCCGCCGGGACATAAGGCCTCCAATGAGCAGTTCTTC. Its protein product is CASSPPGHKASNEQFF.

The chain has TRBV7-3 and TRBJ2-1, with 15 nucleotides matching TRBD2. V trimming: 5 bases; J trimming: 0 bases; junction bases outside the gene matches: 5. CDR3 length equals 18 residues. CDR1 is SGHTA and CDR2 is FQGTGA in the germline V gene. CDR3 protein: CASSLGLAGGSSYNEQFF. In nucleotides, the CDR3 is TGTGCCAGCAGCCTTGGACTAGCGGGGGGGAGCTCCTACAATGAGCAGTTCTTC.

The rearrangement joins TRBV5-6 to TRBJ1-2; D not resolved. CDR3 length: 13 residues. CDR1 and CDR2 from the germline V gene are SGHDT and YYEEEE. Trimming took off 0 bases at V and 4 bases at J, with 7 bases between the two ends. DNA for the CDR3: TGTGCCAGCAGCTTGGACACCCTCTATGGCTACACCTTC. This codes for CASSLDTLYGYTF.

This clone has a single count. The V and J genes are TRBV4-3 and TRBJ2-1, with 7 bases matching TRBD2. This CDR3 is built from 17 residues. V lost 0 bases to trimming and J lost 0 bases; unmatched junction nucleotides: 5. Looked up from germline, CDR1 is LGHNA and CDR2 is YSLEER. The CDR3 loop reads CASSQEFWGGSYNEQFF. DNA of the CDR3: TGCGCCAGCAGCCAAGAATTTTGGGGGGGCTCCTACAATGAGCAGTTCTTC.

The chain employs TRBV7-9 and TRBJ1-2; possible D gene TRBD1, 5 bases. V lost 3 bases to trimming and J lost 6 bases, with 11 bases between them. Germline CDR1 is SEHNR and CDR2 is FQNEAQ (reference sequence). The CDR3 covers 13 residues. The CDR3 protein is CASSLQEGDGYTF. The CDR3 nucleotides are TGTGCCAGCAGCTTGCAAGAAGGGGATGGCTACACCTTC.

The rearrangement uses TRBV18 and TRBJ1-6; no clear D. This CDR3 is 15 amino acids long. Trimming left V 0 bases short and J 10 bases short, with 13 bases between. The V gene's germline CDR1 is KGHSH and CDR2 LQKENI. CDR3 residues: CASSPPSEGRSPLHF. CDR3 DNA: TGTGCCAGCTCACCACCGTCGGAGGGTCGATCACCCCTCCACTTT.

The chain couples TRBV27 to TRBJ1-3; possibly TRBD1 for D (5 bases). Trimming stripped 5 bases from V and 4 bases from J, with 9 bases between. CDR1 is MNHEY, CDR2 SMNVEV, per germline (reference sequence). This CDR3 is built from 13 residues. DNA of the CDR3: TGTGCCAGCAGTCCGGGACTGGGAAACACCATATATTTT. This gives the protein CASSPGLGNTIYF.

The chain has TRBV3-1 (or the pseudogene TRBV3-2) and TRBJ1-3; D might be TRBD1 (5 bases). This CDR3 has 14 residues. Germline-derived CDR1 and CDR2 are LGHDT and YNNKEL (reference sequence). The V end was cut by 3 bases, the J end by 0 bases, with 6 bases between. In DNA, the CDR3 is TGTGCCAGCAGCCACAGGGTCTCTGGAAACACCATATATTTT. Translated: CASSHRVSGNTIYF.

This chain uses TRBV5-1 with TRBJ2-7; 10 nucleotides agree with TRBD2. Germline V gene sequence: CDR1 SGHRS, CDR2 YFSETQ. The trim removed 3 bases at V and 6 bases at J, leaving 15 bases unmatched. The CDR3 spans 17 residues. The CDR3 is CASSSTGALAGVGEQYF. The CDR3 nucleotides are TGCGCCAGCAGCTCGACAGGAGCCCTAGCGGGAGTGGGCGAGCAGTACTTC.

With respect to this clone: Other DNA variants within this sample encode the same CDR3. This chain uses TRBV15 with TRBJ1-2; the match to TRBD1 covers 9 bases. CDR1 is LNHNV and CDR2 is YYDKDF in the germline V gene (reference sequence). V dropped 1 base and J dropped 4; count of bases not matched to a gene: 1. The CDR3 covers 14 residues. CDR3 bases: TGTGCCACCAGCAGAGGACAGGGGGTCTATGGCTACACCTTC. The encoded protein is CATSRGQGVYGYTF.

This clone was observed a handful of times. In DNA form, the CDR3 reads TGTGCCATTTCACCGGGACTAAGGACCGGGGAGCTGTTTTTT. Translated: CAISPGLRTGELFF. V is TRBV10-3 and J is TRBJ2-2, with 7 bases matching TRBD2. In germline, CDR1 is ENHRY, CDR2 SYGVKD. This CDR3 is 14 amino acids long. V lost 9 bases and J lost 5; bases outside the gene matches: 9.

The genes are TRBV5-6 and TRBJ2-1; TRBD2 agrees at 14 bases. V lost 4 bases, J lost 7 bases, and 16 bases stayed unmatched. Germline V gene sequence: CDR1 SGHDT, CDR2 YYEEEE. This CDR3 contains 19 residues. The CDR3 nucleotides read TGTGCCAGCAGCGTAGACGGGACTAGCGGGGGACCGCAGGGGAATGAGCAGTTCTTC. As protein: CASSVDGTSGGPQGNEQFF.